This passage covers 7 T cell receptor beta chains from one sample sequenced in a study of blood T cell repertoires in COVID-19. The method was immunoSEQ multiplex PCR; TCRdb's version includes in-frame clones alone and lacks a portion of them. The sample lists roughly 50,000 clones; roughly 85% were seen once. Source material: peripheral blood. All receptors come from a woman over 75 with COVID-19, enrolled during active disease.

The CDR3 loop is CASSVAGSGVLDHGYTF. CDR3 nucleotide sequence: TGTGCCAGCAGCGTAGCTGGGTCAGGGGTGCTCGATCATGGCTACACCTTC. The V and J genes are TRBV9 and TRBJ1-2, with D possibly matching TRBD1 (6 bases). The germline CDR1 and CDR2 sequences are SGDLS and YYNGEE. This CDR3 spans 17 amino acids. The V end lost 0 bases, the J end lost 6 bases, and 21 bases lay between the germline ends.

This CDR3 is CASSQRDRGYENTIYF. As DNA, the CDR3 is TGTGCCAGCAGCCAGCGGGACAGGGGTTATGAAAACACCATATATTTT. The chain uses TRBV4-2 and TRBJ1-3; 10 nucleotides line up with TRBD1. The CDR3 runs 16 residues. Trimming at V came to 3 bases and at J to 6 bases, leaving 8 bases not matched to a gene. Germline V gene lookup returns CDR1 LGHNA and CDR2 YNFKEQ.

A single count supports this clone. CDR3 nucleotide sequence: TGTGCCAGCAGCTTCGGGATGAACACTGAAGCTTTCTTT. It codes for CASSFGMNTEAFF. The J gene is TRBJ1-1, the V gene TRBV7-3; D unresolved. V was pared by 3 bases and J by 0 bases, with 5 bases between. This CDR3 spans 13 amino acids. Germline values: CDR1 SGHTA, CDR2 FQGTGA.

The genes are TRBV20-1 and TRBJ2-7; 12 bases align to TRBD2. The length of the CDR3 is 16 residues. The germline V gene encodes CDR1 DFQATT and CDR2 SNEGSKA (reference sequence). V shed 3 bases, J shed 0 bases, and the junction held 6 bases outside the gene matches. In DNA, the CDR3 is TGCAGTGCTAGTTCTGCTAGCGGGAGGGCCTCCTACGAGCAGTACTTC. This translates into CSASSASGRASYEQYF.

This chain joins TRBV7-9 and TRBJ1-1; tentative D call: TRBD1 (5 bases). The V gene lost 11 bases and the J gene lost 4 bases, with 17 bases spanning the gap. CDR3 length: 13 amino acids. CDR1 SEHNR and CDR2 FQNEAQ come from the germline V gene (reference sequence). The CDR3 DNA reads TGTGCCTACAAACTTCAGGGTGGCACTGAAGCTTTCTTT. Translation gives CAYKLQGGTEAFF.

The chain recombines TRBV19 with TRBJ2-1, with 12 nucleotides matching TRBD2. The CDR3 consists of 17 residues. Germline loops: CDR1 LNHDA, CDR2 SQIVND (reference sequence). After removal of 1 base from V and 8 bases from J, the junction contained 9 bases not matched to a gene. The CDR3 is CASSIGLAGDRRDEQFF. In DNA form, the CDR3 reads TGTGCCAGTAGTATAGGACTAGCGGGGGACCGAAGGGATGAGCAGTTCTTC.

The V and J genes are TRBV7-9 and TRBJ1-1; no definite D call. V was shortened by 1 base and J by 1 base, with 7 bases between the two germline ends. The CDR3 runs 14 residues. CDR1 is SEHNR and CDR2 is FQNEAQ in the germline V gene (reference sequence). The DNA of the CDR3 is TGTGCCAGCAGCTTAGTTCCACAGAACACTGAAGCTTTCTTT. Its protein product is CASSLVPQNTEAFF.